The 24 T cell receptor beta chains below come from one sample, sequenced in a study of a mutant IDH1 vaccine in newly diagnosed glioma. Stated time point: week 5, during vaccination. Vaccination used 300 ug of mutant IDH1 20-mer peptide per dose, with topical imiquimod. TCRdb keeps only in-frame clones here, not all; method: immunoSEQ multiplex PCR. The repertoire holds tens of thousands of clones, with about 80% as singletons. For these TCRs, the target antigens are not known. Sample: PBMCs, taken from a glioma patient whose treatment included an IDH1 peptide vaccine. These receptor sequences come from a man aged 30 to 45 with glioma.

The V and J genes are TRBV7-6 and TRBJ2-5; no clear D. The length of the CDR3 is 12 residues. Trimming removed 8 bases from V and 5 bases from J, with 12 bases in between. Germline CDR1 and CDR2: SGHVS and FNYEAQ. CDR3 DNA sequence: TGTGCCAGCCATAGACCCGGGGAGACCCAGTACTTC. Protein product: CASHRPGETQYF.

The DNA for the CDR3 is TGTGCCAGCAAGGGACAGGCGAACAATCAGCCCCAGCATTTT. Translated: CASKGQANNQPQHF. V and J are TRBV2 and TRBJ1-5, with 8 nucleotides matching TRBD1. The V segment lost 7 bases and the J segment 3 bases; nucleotides outside the gene matches: 5. The CDR3 spans 14 residues. Germline lookup yields CDR1 SNHLY and CDR2 FYNNEI.

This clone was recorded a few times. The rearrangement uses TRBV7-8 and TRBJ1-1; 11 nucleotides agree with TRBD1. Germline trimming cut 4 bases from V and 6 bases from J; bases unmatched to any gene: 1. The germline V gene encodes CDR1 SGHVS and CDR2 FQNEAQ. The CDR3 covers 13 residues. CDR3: CASSWDRGAEAFF. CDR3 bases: TGTGCCAGCAGCTGGGACAGGGGGGCTGAAGCTTTCTTT.

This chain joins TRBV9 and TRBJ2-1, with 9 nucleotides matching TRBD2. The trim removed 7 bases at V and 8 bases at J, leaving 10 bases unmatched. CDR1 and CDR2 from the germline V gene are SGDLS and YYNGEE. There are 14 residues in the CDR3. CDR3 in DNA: TGTGCCAGCTGGGCGGGGGGGGCCATGGATGAGCAGTTCTTC. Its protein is CASWAGGAMDEQFF.

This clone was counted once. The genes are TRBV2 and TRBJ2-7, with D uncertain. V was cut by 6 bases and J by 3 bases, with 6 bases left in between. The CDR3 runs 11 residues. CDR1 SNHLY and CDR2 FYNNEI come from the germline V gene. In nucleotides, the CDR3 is TGTGCCAGCAGCGCCCTCTACGAGCAGTACTTC. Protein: CASSALYEQYF.

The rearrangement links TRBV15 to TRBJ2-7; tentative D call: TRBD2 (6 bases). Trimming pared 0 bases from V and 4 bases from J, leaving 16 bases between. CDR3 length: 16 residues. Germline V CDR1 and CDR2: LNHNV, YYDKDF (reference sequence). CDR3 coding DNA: TGTGCCACCAGCAGAGAGATGGTAGCGGCTGGTTACGAGCAGTACTTC. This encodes CATSREMVAAGYEQYF.

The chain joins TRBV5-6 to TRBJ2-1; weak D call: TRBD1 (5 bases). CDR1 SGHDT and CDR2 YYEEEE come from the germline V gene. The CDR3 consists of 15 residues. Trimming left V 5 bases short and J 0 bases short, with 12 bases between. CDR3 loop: CASRPREFSYNEQFF. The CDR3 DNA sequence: TGTGCCAGCAGGCCCAGGGAATTCTCCTACAATGAGCAGTTCTTC.

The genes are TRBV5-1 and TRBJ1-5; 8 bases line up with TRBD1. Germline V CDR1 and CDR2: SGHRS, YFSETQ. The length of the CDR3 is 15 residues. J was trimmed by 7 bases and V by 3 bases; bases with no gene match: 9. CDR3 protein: CASSSTGDNSQPQHF. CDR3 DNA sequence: TGCGCCAGCAGCTCGACAGGGGATAATAGCCAGCCCCAGCATTTT.

The CDR3 loop reads CSVEVENIQYF. CDR3 DNA sequence: TGCAGCGTTGAGGTGGAAAACATTCAGTACTTC. J is TRBJ2-4 and V is TRBV29-1; unclear D gene. The germline CDR1 and CDR2 sequences are SQVTM and ANQGSEA. Deletions cut 3 bases from V and 5 bases from J, with 5 bases between. This CDR3 spans 11 amino acids.

The CDR3 region has the DNA TGTGCCACCAGATTCATGAACACTGAAGCTTTCTTT. This sequence encodes CATRFMNTEAFF. The V gene is TRBV6-6, the J gene TRBJ1-1; D not certain. The V and J ends lost 10 bases and 0 bases respectively, with 9 bases between them. Germline assignment: CDR1 MNHNY and CDR2 SVGAGI (reference sequence). The CDR3 runs to 12 residues.

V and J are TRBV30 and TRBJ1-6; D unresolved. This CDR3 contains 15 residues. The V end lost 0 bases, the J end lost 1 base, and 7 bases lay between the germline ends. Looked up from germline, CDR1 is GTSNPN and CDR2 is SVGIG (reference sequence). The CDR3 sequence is CAWSVSVSYNSPLHF. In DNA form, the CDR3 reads TGTGCCTGGAGTGTCTCGGTATCCTATAATTCACCCCTCCACTTT.

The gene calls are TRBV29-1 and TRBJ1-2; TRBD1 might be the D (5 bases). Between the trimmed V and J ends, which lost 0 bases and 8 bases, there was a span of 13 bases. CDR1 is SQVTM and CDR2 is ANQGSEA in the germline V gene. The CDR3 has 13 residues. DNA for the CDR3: TGCAGCGTTGAAGATTCCAGGGACGAGGGCTACACCTTC. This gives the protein CSVEDSRDEGYTF.

In nucleotides, the CDR3 is TGTGCCAGCACAAACCTACCCCGGACCGGGACGGTCGAGCAGTACTTC. This gives the protein CASTNLPRTGTVEQYF. This chain joins TRBV27 and TRBJ2-7; perhaps D is TRBD1 or TRBD2 (5 bases each). The germline V gene encodes CDR1 MNHEY and CDR2 SMNVEV (reference sequence). Between the trimmed V and J ends, which lost 7 bases and 6 bases, there was a span of 25 bases. This CDR3 region has 16 residues.

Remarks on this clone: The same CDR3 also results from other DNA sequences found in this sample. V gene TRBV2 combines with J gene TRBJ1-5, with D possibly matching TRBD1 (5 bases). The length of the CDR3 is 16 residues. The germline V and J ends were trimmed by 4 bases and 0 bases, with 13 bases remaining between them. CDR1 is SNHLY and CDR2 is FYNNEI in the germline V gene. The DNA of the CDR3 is TGTGCCAGCAGTGCCTGGCGACAGAATAGCAATCAGCCCCAGCATTTT. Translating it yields CASSAWRQNSNQPQHF.

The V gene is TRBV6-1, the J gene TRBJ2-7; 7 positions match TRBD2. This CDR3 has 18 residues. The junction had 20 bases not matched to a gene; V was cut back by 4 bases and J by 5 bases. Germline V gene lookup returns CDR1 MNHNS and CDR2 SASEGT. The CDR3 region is CASSVTPPSAGVPHEQYF. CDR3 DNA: TGTGCCAGCAGTGTAACCCCGCCTTCTGCGGGAGTGCCCCACGAGCAGTACTTC.

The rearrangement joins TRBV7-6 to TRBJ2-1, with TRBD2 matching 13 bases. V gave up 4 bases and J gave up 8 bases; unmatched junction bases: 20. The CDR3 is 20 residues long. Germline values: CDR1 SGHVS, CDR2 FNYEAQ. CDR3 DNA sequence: TGTGCCAGCAGCTCTTCGTGGGGGGGTGTTCGGACTAGCGGGGGCCATGAGCAGTTCTTC. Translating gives CASSSSWGGVRTSGGHEQFF.

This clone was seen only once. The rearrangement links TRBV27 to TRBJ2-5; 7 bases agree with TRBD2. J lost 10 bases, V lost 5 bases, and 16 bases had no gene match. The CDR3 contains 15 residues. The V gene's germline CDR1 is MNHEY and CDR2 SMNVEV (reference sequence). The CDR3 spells CASSLGGTALKGQYF. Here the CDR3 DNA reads TGTGCCAGCAGTCTCGGGGGGACCGCCTTGAAGGGCCAGTACTTC.

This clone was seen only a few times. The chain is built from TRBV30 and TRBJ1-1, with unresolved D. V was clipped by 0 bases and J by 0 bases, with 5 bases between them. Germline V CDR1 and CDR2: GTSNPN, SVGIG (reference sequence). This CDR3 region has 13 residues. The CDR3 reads CAWSVLVNTEAFF. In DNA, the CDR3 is TGTGCCTGGAGTGTATTGGTGAACACTGAAGCTTTCTTT.

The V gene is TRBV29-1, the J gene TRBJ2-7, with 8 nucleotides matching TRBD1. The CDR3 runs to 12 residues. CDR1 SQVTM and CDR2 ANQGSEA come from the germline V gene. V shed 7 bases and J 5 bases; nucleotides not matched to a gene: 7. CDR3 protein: CSAKDRVDEQYF. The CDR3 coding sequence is TGCAGCGCGAAGGACAGGGTCGACGAGCAGTACTTC.

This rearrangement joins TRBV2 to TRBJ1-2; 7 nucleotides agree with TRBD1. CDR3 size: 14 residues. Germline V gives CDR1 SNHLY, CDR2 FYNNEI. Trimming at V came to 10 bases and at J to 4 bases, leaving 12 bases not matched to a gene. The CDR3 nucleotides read TGTGCCACCCCAACCGGGACAGAGTTCTATGGCTACACCTTC. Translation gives CATPTGTEFYGYTF. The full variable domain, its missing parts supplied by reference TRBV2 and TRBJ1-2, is EPEVTQTPSHQVTQMGQEVILRCVPISNHLYFYWYRQILGQKVEFLVSFYNNEISEKSEIFDDQFSVERPDGSNFTLKIRSTKLEDSAMYFCATPTGTEFYGYTFGSGTRLTVV.

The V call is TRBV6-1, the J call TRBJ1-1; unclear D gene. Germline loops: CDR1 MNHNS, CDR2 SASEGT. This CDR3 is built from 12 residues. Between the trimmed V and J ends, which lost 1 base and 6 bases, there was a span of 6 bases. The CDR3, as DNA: TGTGCCAGCAGTGAAGGGGGTCCTGAAGCTTTCTTT. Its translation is CASSEGGPEAFF.

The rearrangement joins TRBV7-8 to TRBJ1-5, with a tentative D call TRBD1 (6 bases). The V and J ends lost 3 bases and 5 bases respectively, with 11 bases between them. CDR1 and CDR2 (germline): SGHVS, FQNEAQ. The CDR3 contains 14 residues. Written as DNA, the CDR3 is TGTGCCAGCAGCTTCCGCGAGGGGGATCAGCCCCAGCATTTT. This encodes CASSFREGDQPQHF.

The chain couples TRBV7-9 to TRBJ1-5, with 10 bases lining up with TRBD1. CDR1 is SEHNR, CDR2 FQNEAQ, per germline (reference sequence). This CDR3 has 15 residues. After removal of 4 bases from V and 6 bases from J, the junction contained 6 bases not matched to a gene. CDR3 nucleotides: TGTGCCAGCAGCTCTGACAGGGGGCAAAGTCAGCCCCAGCATTTT. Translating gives CASSSDRGQSQPQHF.

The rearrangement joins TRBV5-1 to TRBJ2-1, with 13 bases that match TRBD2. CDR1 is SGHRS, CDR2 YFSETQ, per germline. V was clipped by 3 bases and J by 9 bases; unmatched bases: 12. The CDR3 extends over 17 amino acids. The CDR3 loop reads CASSSLVTSGRVTEQFF. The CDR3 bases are TGCGCCAGCAGCTCCCTAGTAACTAGCGGGAGGGTTACTGAGCAGTTCTTC.